This T cell receptor beta chain was found in a study of shared clonotypes between healthy human individuals. Study-wide results and limits: A handful of donors held roughly 5% of naive CD4 clonotypes in common. Clonotypes shared by all four sorted-subset donors had higher generation probabilities than non-shared clonotypes.

For every subset, genomic DNA was evenly distributed across several immunoSEQ plates. Clones were read by immunoSEQ multiplex PCR, and TCRdb kept only the in-frame ones, dropping some. Counted here are some 240,000 clones, 50% to 75% occurring once; the ten biggest clones make up around 10%. This clone was found many times. Its specificity is unknown. V lost 0 bases and J 3 bases, leaving 10 bases between the germline ends. In germline, CDR1 is SGHNT, CDR2 YENEEA. This CDR3 comprises 15 residues. The TCR sequence derives from a man younger than 45 in good health. The chain has TRBV11-3 and TRBJ2-3, with a weak D call TRBD2 (5 bases). The sample was memory CD4+ T cells sorted from blood. The subset was: CD45RA-negative fraction. Written as DNA, the CDR3 is TGTGCCAGCAGCTTAGAGGCCGGGGAAACAGATACGCAGTATTTT. As protein: CASSLEAGETDTQYF.